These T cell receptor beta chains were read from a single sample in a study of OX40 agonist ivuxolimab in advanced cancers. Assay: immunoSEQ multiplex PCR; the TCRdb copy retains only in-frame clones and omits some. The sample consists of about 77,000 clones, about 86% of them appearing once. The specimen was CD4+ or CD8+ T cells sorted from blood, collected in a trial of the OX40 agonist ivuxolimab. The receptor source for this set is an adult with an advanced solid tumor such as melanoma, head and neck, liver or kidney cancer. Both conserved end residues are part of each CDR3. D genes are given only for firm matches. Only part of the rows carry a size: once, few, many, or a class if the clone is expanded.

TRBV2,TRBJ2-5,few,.,CASSEALAQETQYF,TGTGCCAGCAGTGAAGCTCTAGCTCAAGAGACCCAGTACTTC
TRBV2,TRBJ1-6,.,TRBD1,CASRGTGGSPLHF,TGTGCCAGCAGGGGGACAGGTGGTTCACCCCTCCACTTT
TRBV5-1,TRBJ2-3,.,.,CASASPSTDTQYF,TGCGCCAGCGCCTCCCCTAGCACAGATACGCAGTATTTT
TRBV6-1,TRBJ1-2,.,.,CASSQLPLEYGYTF,TGTGCCAGCAGCCAGCTCCCTCTGGAGTATGGCTACACCTTC
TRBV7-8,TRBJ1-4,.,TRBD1,CASSLGTGGEKLFF,TGTGCCAGCAGCTTAGGGACAGGGGGTGAAAAACTGTTTTTT
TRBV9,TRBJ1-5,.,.,CASSRHHSNQPQHF,TGTGCCAGCAGCCGACATCATAGCAATCAGCCCCAGCATTTT
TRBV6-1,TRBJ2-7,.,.,CASSEIGQQLYEQYF,TGTGCCAGCAGTGAAATAGGACAGCAACTCTACGAGCAGTACTTC
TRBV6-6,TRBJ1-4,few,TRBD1,CASSYSSGTGRGKLFF,TGTGCCAGCAGTTACTCGAGCGGGACAGGGAGGGGAAAACTGTTTTTT
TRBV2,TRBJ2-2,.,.,CASSHRSGELFF,TGTGCCAGCAGCCACAGATCCGGGGAGCTGTTTTTT
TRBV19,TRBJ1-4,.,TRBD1,CASSTLDRNEKLFF,TGTGCCAGTAGTACGTTGGACAGGAATGAAAAACTGTTTTTT
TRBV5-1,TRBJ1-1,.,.,CASSLAGPTYTPTEAFF,TGCGCCAGCAGCTTGGCTGGCCCGACTTATACTCCCACTGAAGCTTTCTTT
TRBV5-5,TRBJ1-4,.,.,CASSLGQVSTNEKLFF,TGTGCCAGCAGCCTGGGGCAGGTGTCAACTAATGAAAAACTGTTTTTT
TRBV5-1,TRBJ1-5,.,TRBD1,CASSFSGGPEQPQHF,TGCGCCAGCAGCTTCTCAGGGGGCCCAGAGCAGCCCCAGCATTTT
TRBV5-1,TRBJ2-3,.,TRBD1,CASSSQGARDTQYF,TGCGCCAGCAGCTCCCAGGGGGCAAGAGATACGCAGTATTTT
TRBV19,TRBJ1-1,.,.,CASSPPPGRPNTEAFF,TGTGCCAGTAGTCCCCCCCCGGGGCGGCCTAACACTGAAGCTTTCTTT
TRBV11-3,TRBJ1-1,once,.,CASSLDTKGREDTEAFF,TGTGCCAGCAGCTTAGATACGAAAGGGAGGGAGGACACTGAAGCTTTCTTT
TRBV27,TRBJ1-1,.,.,CASSLSLSGDAAFF,TGTGCCAGCAGTTTATCGCTGAGCGGGGATGCAGCTTTCTTT
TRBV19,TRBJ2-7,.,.,CASSMKTGEQYF,TGTGCCAGTAGTATGAAGACAGGAGAGCAGTACTTC
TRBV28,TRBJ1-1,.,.,CASSWGNTEAFF,TGTGCCAGCAGTTGGGGGAACACTGAAGCTTTCTTT
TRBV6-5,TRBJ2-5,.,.,CASSRATQETQYF,TGTGCCAGCAGCCGAGCAACTCAAGAGACCCAGTACTTC
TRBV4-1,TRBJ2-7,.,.,CASSQERGVAYEQYF,TGCGCCAGCAGCCAAGAGAGGGGGGTAGCCTACGAGCAGTACTTC
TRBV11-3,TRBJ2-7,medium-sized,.,CASSTVSYEQYF,TGTGCCAGCAGCACCGTATCCTACGAGCAGTACTTC
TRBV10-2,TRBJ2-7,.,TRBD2,CASSKTSGSYEQYF,TGCGCCAGCAGTAAAACTAGCGGGTCTTACGAGCAGTACTTC
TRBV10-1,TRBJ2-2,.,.,CASSAGGELFF,TGCGCCAGCAGTGCGGGCGGGGAGCTGTTTTTT
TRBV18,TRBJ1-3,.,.,CASSPGSDSGNTIYF,TGTGCCAGCTCACCAGGCTCGGACTCTGGAAACACCATATATTTT
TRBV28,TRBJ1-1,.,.,CASRLNTEAFF,TGTGCCAGCAGATTGAACACTGAAGCTTTCTTT
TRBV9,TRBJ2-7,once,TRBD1,CASSADRVDEQYF,TGTGCCAGCAGCGCGGACAGGGTTGACGAGCAGTACTTC
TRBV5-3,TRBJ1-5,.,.,CARSLFGEASNQPQHF,TGTGCCAGAAGCTTGTTTGGGGAGGCGAGCAATCAGCCCCAGCATTTT
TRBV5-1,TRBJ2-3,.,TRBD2,CASSRLAGGLRGDTQYF,TGCGCCAGCAGCAGACTAGCGGGGGGGCTCCGCGGAGATACGCAGTATTTT
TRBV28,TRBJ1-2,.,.,CASSFDSNYGYTF,TGTGCCAGCAGTTTTGACAGCAACTATGGCTACACCTTC
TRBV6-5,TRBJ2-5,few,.,CASSALWGAETQYF,TGTGCCAGCAGTGCCCTGTGGGGTGCAGAGACCCAGTACTTC
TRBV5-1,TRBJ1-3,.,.,CASSLGQGLSGNTIYF,TGCGCCAGCAGCTTGGGGCAGGGCCTCTCTGGAAACACCATATATTTT
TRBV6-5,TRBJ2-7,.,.,CASSYSRAPGEQYF,TGTGCCAGCAGTTACTCCCGGGCCCCAGGGGAGCAGTACTTC
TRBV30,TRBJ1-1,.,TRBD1,CAWKRDRGAEAFF,TGTGCCTGGAAAAGGGACAGGGGCGCTGAAGCTTTCTTT
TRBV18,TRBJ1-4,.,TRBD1,CASSAGTANEKLFF,TGTGCCAGCTCAGCCGGGACAGCGAATGAAAAACTGTTTTTT
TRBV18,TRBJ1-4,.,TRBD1,CASSPVGQGWEKLFF,TGTGCCAGCTCACCGGTAGGACAGGGTTGGGAAAAACTGTTTTTT
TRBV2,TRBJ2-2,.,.,CASSVRETGELFF,TGTGCCAGCAGTGTGAGGGAAACCGGGGAGCTGTTTTTT
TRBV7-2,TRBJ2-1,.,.,CASSLKRENEQFF,TGTGCCAGCAGCTTAAAACGGGAAAATGAGCAGTTCTTC
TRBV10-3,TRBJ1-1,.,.,CAISYETSTEAFF,TGTGCCATCAGTTACGAGACCTCCACTGAAGCTTTCTTT
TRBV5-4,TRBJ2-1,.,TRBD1,CASSLQGTYNEQFF,TGTGCCAGCAGCTTACAGGGGACCTACAATGAGCAGTTCTTC
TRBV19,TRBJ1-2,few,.,CASSIDKGNYGYTF,TGTGCCAGTAGTATAGACAAGGGAAACTATGGCTACACCTTC
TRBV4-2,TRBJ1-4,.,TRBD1,CASSQLGQVITNEKLFF,TGTGCCAGCAGCCAACTTGGACAGGTTATAACTAATGAAAAACTGTTTTTT
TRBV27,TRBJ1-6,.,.,CASSLGPYNSPLHF,TGTGCCAGCAGTTTAGGCCCCTATAATTCACCCCTCCACTTT
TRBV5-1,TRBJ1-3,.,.,CASSLIPQIGGPGNTIYF,TGCGCCAGCAGCTTGATCCCTCAGATAGGTGGACCTGGAAACACCATATATTTT
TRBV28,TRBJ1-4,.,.,CASSNRREKLFF,TGTGCCAGCAGTAATAGGAGGGAAAAACTGTTTTTT
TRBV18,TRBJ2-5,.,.,CASSPPLETQYF,TGTGCCAGCTCACCACCCTTGGAGACCCAGTACTTC
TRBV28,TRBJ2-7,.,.,CASAWSGSSYEQYF,TGTGCCAGCGCCTGGTCTGGCAGTTCCTACGAGCAGTACTTC
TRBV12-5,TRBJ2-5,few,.,CASAFTRSQRETQYF,TGTGCTAGTGCCTTTACGAGATCTCAAAGAGAGACCCAGTACTTC
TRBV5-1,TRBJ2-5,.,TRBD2,CASSPGLASETQYF,TGCGCCAGCAGCCCGGGACTAGCCTCCGAGACCCAGTACTTC
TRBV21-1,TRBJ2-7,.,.,CASSKVGAPGQGPYEQYF,TGTGCCAGCAGCAAAGTGGGGGCCCCGGGACAGGGGCCTTACGAGCAGTACTTC
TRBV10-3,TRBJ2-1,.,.,CAISGEANEQFF,TGTGCCATCAGTGGGGAGGCCAATGAGCAGTTCTTC
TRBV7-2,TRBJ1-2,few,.,CASSLGFGGYTF,TGTGCCAGCAGCTTAGGGTTTGGCGGCTACACCTTC
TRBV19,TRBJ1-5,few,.,CASQFNQPQHF,TGTGCCAGCCAATTCAATCAGCCCCAGCATTTT